This TCR beta chain was retrieved from a study of cytomegalovirus exposure and HLA in healthy donors (dated by TCRdb to between 2016 and 2019). Looking at the study overall: A later analysis indicated that the 95 to 150 validation repertoires were generated on the platform also employed for the 600 to 750 repertoires of the first cohort. The study aimed to test whether cataloging public T cell receptors could reveal signatures of past pathogen exposure. In addition to the first cohort of 650 to 800 subjects, a separate validation cohort of some 120 different subjects was used. To predict cytomegalovirus infection status, the study brought together high-throughput TCR immunosequencing, statistical association of individual TCRs with disease status, and machine learning.

Germline trimming amounts to 5 bases on V and 3 bases on J, with 7 as the count of junction bases outside the gene matches. Its CDR3 holds 15 amino acids, cysteine through phenylalanine. Only CDR3 DNA is held: 45 bases, read in frame from base 1. CDR1 and CDR2, looked up from the germline V gene (reference sequence), are LNHDA and SQIVND. Summary of the overall study and its limitations: The classifier was reported to diagnose cytomegalovirus status with high specificity and sensitivity in both the original cohort and the validation cohort. It was suggested by the authors that the approach could potentially be generalized to other disease states and immunological phenotypes. Three of the identified cytomegalovirus-associated TCR beta chains were confirmed in vitro to be specific for cytomegalovirus antigens. All 120 or so repertoires were used to score co-occurrence in the validation cohort in a later analysis, because that analysis had no HLA typing for the cohort. While some public TCRs were present in many individuals, most TCR sequences turned up only very rarely across donors. Subsequent analysis determined that TCRs grouped into clusters in the first cohort also showed a tendency toward co-occurrence across the roughly 120 validation repertoires, and 94% of cluster scores exceeded 0. In the study, approximately 150 TCR beta chains were listed as associated with cytomegalovirus.

Receptor amplification or capture employed the immunoSEQ multiplex PCR assay. The authors' pipeline ran thus. A statistical classification framework was built to diagnose cytomegalovirus status from the catalog of TCR beta chain sequences. TCRdb retrieved this table from immuneACCESS and kept in-frame rearrangements only. Not all clones are present; in checked studies, unresolved V genes account for under half, and no reason is known for the remainder. D and trimming come from the DNA, and the V and J calls and clone size come from that table. The sample records roughly 75,000 clones, over 85% of which are singletons. The ten largest clones add up to roughly 1.4% of the sample. About this clone itself: Its antigen remains unidentified. No quality values exist for individual bases; no much larger clone is one base distant.

The donors belonged to the validation cohort of about 110 subjects, which was separate from the roughly 700-subject first cohort. What was sequenced was PBMCs. The receptor comes from a man aged 18 to 30 in good health and CMV-seropositive. The chain uses TRBV19 and TRBJ1-2, and TRBD1 matches 9 of the central bases. CDR3 reads: CASSLWTGEHYGYTF. The DNA sequence follows: TGTGCCAGTAGTCTATGGACAGGGGAACACTATGGCTACACCTTC. Where the CDR3 stops, the reference TRBV19 and TRBJ1-2 genes take over; the full variable domain is DGGITQSPKYLFRKEGQNVTLSCEQNLNHDAMYWYRQDPGQGLRLIYYSQIVNDFQKGDIAEGYSVSREKKESFPLTVTSAQKNPTAFYLCASSLWTGEHYGYTFGSGTRLTVV.